The source of this TCR beta chain is a study of radiotherapy plus CTLA-4 blockade in lung cancer. At the level of the study: Around 18% of patients responded objectively, and about 32% achieved disease control.

CTLA-4 blockade using ipilimumab, together with focal radiation, was received by patients with chemo-refractory metastatic non-small-cell lung cancer. CDR3 length equals 13 residues. Between the trimmed V and J ends, which lost 4 bases and 4 bases, there was a span of 10 bases. CDR1 and CDR2 from the germline V gene are KGHSH and LQKENI. Repertoires were generated with immunoSEQ multiplex PCR, while TCRdb's copy carries only in-frame clones and drops some. The table lists more than 90,000 clones, roughly 80% of them singletons, with about 23% in the top ten. Source: peripheral blood, taken from a patient treated with radiotherapy plus ipilimumab. The chain is built from TRBV18 and TRBJ1-1; no clear D. This clonotype originated in a human donor with non-small cell lung cancer that progressed on radiotherapy plus ipilimumab. The CDR3: CASSQEPTTEAFF. CDR3 sequence (DNA): TGTGCCAGCTCACAAGAACCCACCACTGAAGCTTTCTTT.